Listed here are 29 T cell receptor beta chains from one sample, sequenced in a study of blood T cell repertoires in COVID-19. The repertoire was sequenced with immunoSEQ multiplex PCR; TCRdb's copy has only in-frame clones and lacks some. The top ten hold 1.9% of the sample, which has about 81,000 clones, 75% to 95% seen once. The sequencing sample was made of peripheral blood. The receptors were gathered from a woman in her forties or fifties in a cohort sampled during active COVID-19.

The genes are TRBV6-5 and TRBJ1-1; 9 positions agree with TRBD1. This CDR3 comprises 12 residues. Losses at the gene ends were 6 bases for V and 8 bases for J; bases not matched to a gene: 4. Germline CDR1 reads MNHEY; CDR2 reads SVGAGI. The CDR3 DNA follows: TGTGCCAGCAGGCTCGGGACAGGGGAAGCTTTCTTT. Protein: CASRLGTGEAFF.

As DNA, the CDR3 is TGTGCCTGGACACCCAATGGAGGGAGAGCCTACAATGAGCAGTTCTTC. Translation gives CAWTPNGGRAYNEQFF. The chain carries TRBV30 and TRBJ2-1, with TRBD2 as a possible D gene (6 bases). CDR1 is GTSNPN, CDR2 SVGIG, per germline (reference sequence). This CDR3 region has 16 residues. Trimming took off 4 bases at V and 2 bases at J, with 18 bases between the two ends.

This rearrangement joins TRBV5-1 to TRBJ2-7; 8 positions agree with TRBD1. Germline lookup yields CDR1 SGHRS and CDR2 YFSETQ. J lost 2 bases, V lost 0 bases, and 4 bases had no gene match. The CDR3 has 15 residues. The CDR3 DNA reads TGCGCCAGCAGCTTGGAGGGACAGGCAGCCTACGAGCAGTACTTC. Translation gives CASSLEGQAAYEQYF.

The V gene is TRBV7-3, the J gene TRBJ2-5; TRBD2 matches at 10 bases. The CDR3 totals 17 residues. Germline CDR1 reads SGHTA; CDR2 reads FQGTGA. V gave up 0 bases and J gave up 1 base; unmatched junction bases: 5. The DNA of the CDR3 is TGTGCCAGCAGCTTAACGCGGACTAGCGGACCCCAAGAGACCCAGTACTTC. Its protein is CASSLTRTSGPQETQYF.

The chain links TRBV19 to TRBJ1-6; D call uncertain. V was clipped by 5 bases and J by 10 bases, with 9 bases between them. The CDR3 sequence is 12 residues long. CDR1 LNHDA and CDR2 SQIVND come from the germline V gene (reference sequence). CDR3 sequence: CASSRSLSPLHF. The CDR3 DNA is TGTGCCAGTAGTCGGTCCCTCTCACCCCTCCACTTT.

CDR3 sequence: CASSLDGTVYYEQYF. CDR3 nucleotides: TGTGCCAGCAGCTTGGATGGGACAGTATACTACGAGCAGTACTTC. The chain joins TRBV5-8 to TRBJ2-7; TRBD1 agrees at 7 bases. With V trimmed by 0 bases and J by 3 bases, 6 bases remained unmatched. This CDR3 comprises 15 residues. CDR1 and CDR2 from the germline V gene are SGHTS and YDEGEE.

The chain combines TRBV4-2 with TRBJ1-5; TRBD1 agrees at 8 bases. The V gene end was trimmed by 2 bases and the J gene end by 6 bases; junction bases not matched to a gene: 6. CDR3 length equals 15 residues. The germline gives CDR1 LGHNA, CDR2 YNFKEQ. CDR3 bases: TGTGCCAGCAGCCAAAATCAGGGGGCTCGTCAGCCCCAGCATTTT. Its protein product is CASSQNQGARQPQHF.

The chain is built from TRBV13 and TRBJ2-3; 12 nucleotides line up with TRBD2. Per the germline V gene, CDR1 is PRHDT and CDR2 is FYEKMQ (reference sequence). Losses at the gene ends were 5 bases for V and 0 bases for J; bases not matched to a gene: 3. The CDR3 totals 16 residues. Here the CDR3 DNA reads TGTGCCAGCAGCGCAGGACTAGCGGGGAGCACAGATACGCAGTATTTT. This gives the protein CASSAGLAGSTDTQYF.

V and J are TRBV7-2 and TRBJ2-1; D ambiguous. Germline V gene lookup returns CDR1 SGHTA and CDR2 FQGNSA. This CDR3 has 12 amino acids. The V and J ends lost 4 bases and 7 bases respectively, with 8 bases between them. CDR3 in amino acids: CASSSQWNEQFF. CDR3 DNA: TGTGCCAGCAGCTCCCAGTGGAATGAGCAGTTCTTC.

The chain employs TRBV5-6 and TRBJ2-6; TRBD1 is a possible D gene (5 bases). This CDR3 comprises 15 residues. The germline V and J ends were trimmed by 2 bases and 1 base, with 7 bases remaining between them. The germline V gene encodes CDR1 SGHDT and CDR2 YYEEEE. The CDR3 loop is CASSFRGSGANVLTF. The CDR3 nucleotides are TGTGCCAGCAGCTTTAGGGGTTCTGGGGCCAACGTCCTGACTTTC.

CDR3 sequence: CASSAGQGYGYTF. CDR3 DNA: TGTGCCAGCAGCGCCGGACAGGGCTATGGCTACACCTTC. The chain has TRBV7-3 and TRBJ1-2; 8 positions match TRBD1. CDR1 and CDR2 (germline): SGHTA, FQGTGA. This CDR3 has 13 residues. V shed 5 bases, J shed 4 bases, and the junction held 3 bases outside the gene matches.

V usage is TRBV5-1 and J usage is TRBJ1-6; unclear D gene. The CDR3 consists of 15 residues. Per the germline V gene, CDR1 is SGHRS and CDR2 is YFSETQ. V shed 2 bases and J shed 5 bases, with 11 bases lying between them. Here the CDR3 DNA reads TGCGCCAGCAGCTTAATGGCAACCGATAATTCACCCCTCCACTTT. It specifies CASSLMATDNSPLHF.

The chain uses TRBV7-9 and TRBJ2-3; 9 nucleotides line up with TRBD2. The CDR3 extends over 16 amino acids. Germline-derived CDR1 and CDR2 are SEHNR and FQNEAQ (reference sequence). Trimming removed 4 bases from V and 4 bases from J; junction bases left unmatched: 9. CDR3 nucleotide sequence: TGTGCCAGCAGCTACGGGGTAGCGGGAGAGGCAGATACGCAGTATTTT. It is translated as CASSYGVAGEADTQYF. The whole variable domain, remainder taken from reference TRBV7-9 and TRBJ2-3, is DTGVSQNPRHKITKRGQNVTFRCDPISEHNRLYWYRQTLGQGPEFLTYFQNEAQLEKSRLLSDRFSAERPKGSFSTLEIQRTEQGDSAMYLCASSYGVAGEADTQYFGPGTRLTVL.

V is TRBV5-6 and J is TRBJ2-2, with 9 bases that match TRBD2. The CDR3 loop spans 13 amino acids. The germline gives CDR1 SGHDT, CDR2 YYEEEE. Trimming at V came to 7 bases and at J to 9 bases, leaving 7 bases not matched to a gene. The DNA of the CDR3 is TGTGCCAGCCACCCGGCGGGAGGGAGGGAGCTGTTTTTT. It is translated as CASHPAGGRELFF.

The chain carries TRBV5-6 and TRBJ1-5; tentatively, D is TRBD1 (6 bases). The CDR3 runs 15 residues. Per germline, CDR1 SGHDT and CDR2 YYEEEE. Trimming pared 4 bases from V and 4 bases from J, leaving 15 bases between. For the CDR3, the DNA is TGTGCCAGCAGCACAACAGGGAGAGGTAATCAGCCCCAGCATTTT. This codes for CASSTTGRGNQPQHF.

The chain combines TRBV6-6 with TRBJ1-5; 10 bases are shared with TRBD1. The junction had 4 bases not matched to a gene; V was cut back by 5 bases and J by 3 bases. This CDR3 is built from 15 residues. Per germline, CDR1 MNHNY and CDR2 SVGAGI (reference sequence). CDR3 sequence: CASSGQGGTNQPQHF. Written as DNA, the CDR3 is TGTGCCAGCAGTGGACAGGGGGGGACCAATCAGCCCCAGCATTTT.

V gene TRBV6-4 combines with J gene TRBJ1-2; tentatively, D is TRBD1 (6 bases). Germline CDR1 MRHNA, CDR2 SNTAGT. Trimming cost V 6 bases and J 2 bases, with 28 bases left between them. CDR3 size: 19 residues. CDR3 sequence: CASRLRGYYRDKVNYGYTF. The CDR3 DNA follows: TGTGCCAGCAGACTTAGAGGTTATTACAGGGATAAAGTAAACTATGGCTACACCTTC.

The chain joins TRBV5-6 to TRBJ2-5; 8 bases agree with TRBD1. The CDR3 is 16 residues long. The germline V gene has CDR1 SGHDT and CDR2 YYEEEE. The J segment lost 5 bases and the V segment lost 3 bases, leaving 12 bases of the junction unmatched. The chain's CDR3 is CASSSIGQGRWETQYF. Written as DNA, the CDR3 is TGTGCCAGCAGCTCAATCGGACAGGGTAGATGGGAGACCCAGTACTTC. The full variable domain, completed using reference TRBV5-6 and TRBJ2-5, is DAGVTQSPTHLIKTRGQQVTLRCSPKSGHDTVSWYQQALGQGPQFIFQYYEEEERQRGNFPDRFSGHQFPNYSSELNVNALLLGDSALYLCASSSIGQGRWETQYFGPGTRLLVL.

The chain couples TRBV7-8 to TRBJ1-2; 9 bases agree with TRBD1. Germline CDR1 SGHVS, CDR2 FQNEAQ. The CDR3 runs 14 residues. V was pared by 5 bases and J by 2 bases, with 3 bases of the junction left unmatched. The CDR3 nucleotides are TGTGCCAGCAGCAAGGGGACAGGGAACTATGGCTACACCTTC. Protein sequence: CASSKGTGNYGYTF.

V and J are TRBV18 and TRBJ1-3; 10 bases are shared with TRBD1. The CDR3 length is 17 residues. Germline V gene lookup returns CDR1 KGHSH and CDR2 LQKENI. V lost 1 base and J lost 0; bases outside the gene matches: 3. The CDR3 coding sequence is TGTGCCAGCTCACCACGGGGACAGGGGAGCTCTGGAAACACCATATATTTT. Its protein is CASSPRGQGSSGNTIYF.

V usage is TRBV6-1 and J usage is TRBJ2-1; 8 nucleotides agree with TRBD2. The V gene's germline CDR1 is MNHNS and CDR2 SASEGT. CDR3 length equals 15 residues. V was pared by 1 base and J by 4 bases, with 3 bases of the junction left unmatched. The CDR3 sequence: CASSEGQRGYNEQFF. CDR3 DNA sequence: TGTGCCAGCAGTGAAGGCCAGCGGGGGTACAATGAGCAGTTCTTC.

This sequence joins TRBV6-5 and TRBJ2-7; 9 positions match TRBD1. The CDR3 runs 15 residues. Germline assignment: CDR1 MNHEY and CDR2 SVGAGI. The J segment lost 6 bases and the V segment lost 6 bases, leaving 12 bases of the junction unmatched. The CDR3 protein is CASSSSGTGLIEQYF. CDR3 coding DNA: TGTGCCAGCAGCTCCTCCGGGACAGGGCTTATCGAGCAGTACTTC.

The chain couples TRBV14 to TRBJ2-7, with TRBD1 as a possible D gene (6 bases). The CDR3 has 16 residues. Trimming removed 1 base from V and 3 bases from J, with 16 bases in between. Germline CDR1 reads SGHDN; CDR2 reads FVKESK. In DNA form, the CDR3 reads TGTGCCAGCAGCCAAGGATCCGGGACAAAGAACTACGAGCAGTACTTC. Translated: CASSQGSGTKNYEQYF.

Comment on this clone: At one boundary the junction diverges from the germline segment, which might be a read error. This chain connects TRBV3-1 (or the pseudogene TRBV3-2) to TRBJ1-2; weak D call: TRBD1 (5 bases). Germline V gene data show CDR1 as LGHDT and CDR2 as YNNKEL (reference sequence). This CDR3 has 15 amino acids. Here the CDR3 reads CASSEYSGTNYGCTF. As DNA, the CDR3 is TGTGCCAGCAGCGAATATAGCGGGACTAACTATGGCTGCACCTTC.

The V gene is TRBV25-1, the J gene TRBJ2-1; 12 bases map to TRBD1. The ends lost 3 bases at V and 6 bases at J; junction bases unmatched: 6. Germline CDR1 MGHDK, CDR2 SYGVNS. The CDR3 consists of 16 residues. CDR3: CASSERGQGAINEQFF. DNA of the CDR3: TGTGCCAGCAGTGAGCGGGGACAGGGGGCAATCAATGAGCAGTTCTTC.

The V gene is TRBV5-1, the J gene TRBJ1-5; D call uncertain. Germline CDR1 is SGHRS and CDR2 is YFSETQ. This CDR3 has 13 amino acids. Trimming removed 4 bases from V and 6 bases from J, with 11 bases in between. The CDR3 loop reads CASSVGEGQPQHF. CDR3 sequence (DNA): TGCGCCAGCAGCGTAGGAGAGGGTCAGCCCCAGCATTTT. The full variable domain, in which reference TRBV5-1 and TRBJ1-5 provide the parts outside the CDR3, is KAGVTQTPRYLIKTRGQQVTLSCSPISGHRSVSWYQQTPGQGLQFLFEYFSETQRNKGNFPGRFSGRQFSNSRSEMNVSTLELGDSALYLCASSVGEGQPQHFGDGTRLSIL.

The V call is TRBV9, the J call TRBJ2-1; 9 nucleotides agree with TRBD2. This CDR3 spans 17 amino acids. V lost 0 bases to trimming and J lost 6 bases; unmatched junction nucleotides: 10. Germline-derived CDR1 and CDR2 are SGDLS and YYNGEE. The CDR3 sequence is CASSVGGRGIARNEQFF. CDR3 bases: TGTGCCAGCAGCGTAGGCGGGAGGGGGATCGCTCGCAATGAGCAGTTCTTC.

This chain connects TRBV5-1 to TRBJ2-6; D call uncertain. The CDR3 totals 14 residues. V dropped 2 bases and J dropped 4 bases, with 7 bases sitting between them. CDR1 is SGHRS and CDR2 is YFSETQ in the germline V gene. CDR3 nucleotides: TGCGCCAGCAGCTTCAGGTCCGGGGCCAACGTCCTGACTTTC. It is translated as CASSFRSGANVLTF.

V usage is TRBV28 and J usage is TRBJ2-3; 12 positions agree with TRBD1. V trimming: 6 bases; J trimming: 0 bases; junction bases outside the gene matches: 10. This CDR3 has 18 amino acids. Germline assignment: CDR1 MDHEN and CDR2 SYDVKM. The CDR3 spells CASSLGTGGSISTDTQYF. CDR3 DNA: TGTGCCAGCAGCCTTGGGACAGGGGGCTCCATTAGCACAGATACGCAGTATTTT.